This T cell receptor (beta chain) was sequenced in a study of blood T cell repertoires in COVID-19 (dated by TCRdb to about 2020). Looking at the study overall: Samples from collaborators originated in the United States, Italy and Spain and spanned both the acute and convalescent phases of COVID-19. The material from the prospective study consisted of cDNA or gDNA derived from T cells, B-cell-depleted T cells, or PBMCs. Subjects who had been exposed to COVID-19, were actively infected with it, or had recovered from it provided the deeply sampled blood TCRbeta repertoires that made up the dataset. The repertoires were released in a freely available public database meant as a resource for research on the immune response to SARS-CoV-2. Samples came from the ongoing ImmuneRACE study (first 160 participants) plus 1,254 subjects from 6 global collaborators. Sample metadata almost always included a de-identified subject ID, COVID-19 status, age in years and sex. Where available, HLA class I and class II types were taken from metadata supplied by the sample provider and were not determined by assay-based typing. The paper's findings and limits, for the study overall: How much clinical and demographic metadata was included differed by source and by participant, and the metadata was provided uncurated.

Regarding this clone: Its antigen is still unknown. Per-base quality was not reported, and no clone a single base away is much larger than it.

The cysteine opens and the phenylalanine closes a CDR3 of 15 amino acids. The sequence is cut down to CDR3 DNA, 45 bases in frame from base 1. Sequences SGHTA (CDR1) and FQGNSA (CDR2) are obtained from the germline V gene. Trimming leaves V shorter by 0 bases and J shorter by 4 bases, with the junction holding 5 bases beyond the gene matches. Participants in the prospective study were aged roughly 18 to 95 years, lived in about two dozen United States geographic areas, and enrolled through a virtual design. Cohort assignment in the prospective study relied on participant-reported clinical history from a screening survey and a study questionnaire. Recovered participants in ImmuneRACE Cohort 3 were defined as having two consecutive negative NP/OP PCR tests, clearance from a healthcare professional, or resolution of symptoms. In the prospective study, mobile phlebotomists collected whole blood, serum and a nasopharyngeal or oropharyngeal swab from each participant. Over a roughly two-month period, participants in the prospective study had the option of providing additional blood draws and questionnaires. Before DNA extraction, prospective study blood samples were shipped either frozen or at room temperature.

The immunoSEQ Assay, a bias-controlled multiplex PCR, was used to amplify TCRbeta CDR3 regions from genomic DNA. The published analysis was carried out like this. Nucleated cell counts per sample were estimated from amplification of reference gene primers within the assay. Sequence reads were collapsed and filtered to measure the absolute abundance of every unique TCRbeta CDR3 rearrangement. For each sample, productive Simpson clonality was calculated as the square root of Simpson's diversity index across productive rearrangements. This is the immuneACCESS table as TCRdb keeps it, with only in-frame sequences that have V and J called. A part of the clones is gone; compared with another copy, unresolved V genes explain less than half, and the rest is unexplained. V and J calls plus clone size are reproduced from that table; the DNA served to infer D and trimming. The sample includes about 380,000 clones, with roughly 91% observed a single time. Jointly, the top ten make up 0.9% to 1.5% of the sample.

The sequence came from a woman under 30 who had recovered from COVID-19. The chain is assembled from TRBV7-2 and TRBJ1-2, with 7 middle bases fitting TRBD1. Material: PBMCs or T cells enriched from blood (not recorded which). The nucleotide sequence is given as TGTGCCAGCAGCTTAGCACGGGACAGCGGCTATGGCTACACCTTC. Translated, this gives CASSLARDSGYGYTF.